These 14 T cell receptor beta chains share one sample of origin, sequenced in a study of cytomegalovirus exposure and HLA in healthy donors. It was with 60 Vbeta and 13 Jbeta primers that the PCR ran. The table came from immunoSEQ multiplex PCR; TCRdb's copy has only in-frame clones and leaves some out. Of roughly 100,000 clones in the sample, 83% were seen once. Sequencing input: PBMCs. The receptors originated from a man between 18 and 35 years old in good health and CMV-seronegative.

The genes are TRBV11-2 and TRBJ2-7; 9 nucleotides agree with TRBD2. This CDR3 is built from 14 residues. The V segment lost 1 base and the J segment 3 bases; nucleotides outside the gene matches: 1. Germline loops: CDR1 SGHAT, CDR2 FQNNGV. The CDR3 DNA follows: TGTGCCAGCAGCTTAGGTAGCGGGAGCTACGAGCAGTACTTC. The encoded protein is CASSLGSGSYEQYF.

V usage is TRBV28 and J usage is TRBJ2-7; the D is unclear. Per germline, CDR1 MDHEN and CDR2 SYDVKM. Trimming pared 3 bases from V and 6 bases from J, leaving 6 bases between. The CDR3 is 11 amino acids. The CDR3 coding sequence is TGTGCCAGCAGTTTCCTATCCGAGCAGTACTTC. Translation gives CASSFLSEQYF.

This clone was counted once. The genes are TRBV6-1 and TRBJ2-1; 9 positions match TRBD2. V lost 7 bases, J lost 5 bases, and 9 bases stayed unmatched. This CDR3 region has 15 residues. The V gene's germline CDR1 is MNHNS and CDR2 SASEGT. The CDR3 DNA follows: TGTGCCAGCAAACTGACTAGCGGAGCGGACAATGAGCAGTTCTTC. Its translation: CASKLTSGADNEQFF.

The chain recombines TRBV19 with TRBJ2-1; 14 bases map to TRBD2. V shed 5 bases, J shed 4 bases, and the junction held 13 bases outside the gene matches. The germline CDR1 and CDR2 sequences are LNHDA and SQIVND (reference sequence). The CDR3 extends over 19 amino acids. CDR3 protein: CASSSLTGTSGRPYNEQFF. CDR3 nucleotide sequence: TGTGCCAGTAGTTCCCTGACCGGGACTAGCGGGAGACCTTACAATGAGCAGTTCTTC.

The rearrangement joins TRBV9 to TRBJ2-7, with TRBD2 identical over 8 bases. Unmatched junction bases numbered 5, after V lost 3 bases and J lost 3 bases. The CDR3 sequence is 14 residues long. Germline CDR1 and CDR2: SGDLS and YYNGEE. The CDR3 DNA reads TGTGCCAGCAGCGCATGGGGGACTAGCTACGAGCAGTACTTC. Its translation: CASSAWGTSYEQYF.

This CDR3 is CASSGGRGTGTGGNEQFF. CDR3 coding DNA: TGTGCCAGCAGCGGTGGCCGGGGCACCGGGACAGGGGGTAATGAGCAGTTCTTC. J is TRBJ2-1 and V is TRBV7-9; 11 bases line up with TRBD1. Germline V gene sequence: CDR1 SEHNR, CDR2 FQNEAQ (reference sequence). V was pared by 5 bases and J by 7 bases, with 16 bases of the junction left unmatched. The CDR3 has 18 amino acids. The full variable domain, completed using reference TRBV7-9 and TRBJ2-1, is DTGVSQNPRHKITKRGQNVTFRCDPISEHNRLYWYRQTLGQGPEFLTYFQNEAQLEKSRLLSDRFSAERPKGSFSTLEIQRTEQGDSAMYLCASSGGRGTGTGGNEQFFGPGTRLTVL.

This sequence joins TRBV5-1 and TRBJ2-4; D perhaps matches TRBD1 (6 bases). The V gene lost 0 bases and the J gene lost 6 bases, with 10 bases spanning the gap. Germline lookup yields CDR1 SGHRS and CDR2 YFSETQ. The CDR3 is 14 amino acids. CDR3 nucleotide sequence: TGCGCCAGCAGCTTGGACGTCAGGGGAAACATTCAGTACTTC. Translating gives CASSLDVRGNIQYF.

This clone was counted only a few times. The chain employs TRBV6-5 and TRBJ1-1; possible D gene TRBD1, 5 bases. Germline values: CDR1 MNHEY, CDR2 SVGAGI. V gave up 6 bases and J gave up 1 base, with 9 bases separating them. The CDR3 is made up of 13 amino acids. The CDR3 loop is CASSPQGNTEAFF. The CDR3 DNA reads TGTGCCAGCAGCCCTCAGGGGAACACTGAAGCTTTCTTT.

The J gene is TRBJ2-2, the V gene TRBV4-3; tentatively, D is TRBD1 (6 bases). V was trimmed by 0 bases and J by 1 base, leaving 9 bases between them. CDR1 is LGHNA and CDR2 is YSLEER in the germline V gene. The CDR3 runs to 16 residues. CDR3 in amino acids: CASSQDLRGNTGELFF. In DNA, the CDR3 is TGCGCCAGCAGCCAAGATCTCAGGGGGAACACCGGGGAGCTGTTTTTT.

This clone was counted a few times. The chain uses TRBV7-2 and TRBJ2-1, with D perhaps TRBD2 (7 bases). Germline values: CDR1 SGHTA, CDR2 FQGNSA. V lost 8 bases, J lost 6 bases, and 17 bases lay in between. The CDR3 is 14 amino acids. This CDR3 reads CASGGGGSGNEQFF. DNA for the CDR3: TGTGCCAGCGGGGGCGGCGGGAGTGGCAATGAGCAGTTCTTC.

The chain carries TRBV5-1 and TRBJ2-4, with D possibly matching TRBD2 (6 bases). Germline V gene data show CDR1 as SGHRS and CDR2 as YFSETQ. V lost 0 bases and J 9 bases, leaving 13 bases between the germline ends. This CDR3 comprises 14 residues. The CDR3 sequence: CASSLGLDPGIQYF. For the CDR3, the DNA is TGCGCCAGCAGCTTGGGACTAGACCCGGGCATTCAGTACTTC.

This clone is a singleton in its sample. V usage is TRBV6-5 and J usage is TRBJ2-5; a possible D gene is TRBD2 (5 bases). The tail of the sequence fits TRBJ2-7 better, so the J call may be wrong. The CDR3 contains 13 residues. The germline V gene has CDR1 MNHEY and CDR2 SVGAGI. The CDR3 bases are TGTGCCAGCAGTTACTCGGAGGACTACGAGCAGTACTTC. Amino acid sequence: CASSYSEDYEQYF.

This clone has just one count. The CDR3 DNA reads TGTGCCAGCAGTTTAACGTCGGAGCGGAGCTCCTACAATGAGCAGTTCTTC. This gives the protein CASSLTSERSSYNEQFF. The chain uses TRBV27 and TRBJ2-1; a weak D match, TRBD2 (5 bases). In germline, CDR1 is MNHEY, CDR2 SMNVEV (reference sequence). V lost 2 bases to trimming and J lost 0 bases, with 14 bases between them. CDR3 length: 17 amino acids.

This chain connects TRBV5-1 to TRBJ1-5; 8 bases are a match to TRBD1. Germline V gene lookup returns CDR1 SGHRS and CDR2 YFSETQ. The CDR3 totals 16 residues. V lost 3 bases, J lost 11 bases, and 16 bases stayed unmatched. CDR3 DNA: TGCGCCAGCAGCTCAATCAGGGGGCCCAGGGGTGGGGCCCAGCATTTT. It translates to CASSSIRGPRGGAQHF.